The 27 T cell receptor beta chains below come from one sample, sequenced in a study of CD8 T cells in ankylosing spondylitis. MiXCR was run by TCRdb on the 5' RACE reads, yielding one entry per CDR3 protein. This sample has 250,000 to 300,000 distinct CDR3 sequences, with approximately 20% found just once. Specimen: blood, either unsorted or a sorted T cell fraction (not recorded which). All receptors derive from a male donor with ankylosing spondylitis or in good health (not recorded which).

The J gene is TRBJ2-3, the V gene TRBV29-1, with 8 bases identical to TRBD1. Germline V gene lookup returns CDR1 SQVTM and CDR2 ANQGSEA. This CDR3 has 14 residues. The J segment lost 3 bases and the V segment lost 5 bases, leaving 7 bases of the junction unmatched. The CDR3 reads CSVLTGDATDTQYF. Here the CDR3 DNA reads TGCAGCGTTTTGACAGGGGACGCTACAGATACGCAGTATTTT.

This clonotype was observed a few times. The chain uses TRBV4-1 and TRBJ2-7, with D perhaps matching TRBD2 (6 bases). Looked up from germline, CDR1 is MGHRA and CDR2 is YSYEKL. V was pared by 1 base and J by 5 bases, with 15 bases between. CDR3 length: 15 residues. In nucleotides, the CDR3 is TGCGCCAGCAGCCAAGTATCGACTAGGGCCGACGAGCAGTACTTC. Translated, it gives CASSQVSTRADEQYF.

In this sample, this clonotype turned up a few times. This chain uses TRBV5-1 with TRBJ2-2, with D uncertain. V was pared by 0 bases and J by 1 base, with 10 bases between. This CDR3 comprises 16 residues. From germline, CDR1 is SGHRS and CDR2 YFSETQ. The CDR3 nucleotides are TGCGCCAGCAGCTTGGGGGTCCTACAGAACACCGGGGAGCTGTTTTTT. This codes for CASSLGVLQNTGELFF.

This clonotype was counted a few times. This sequence joins TRBV12-3 or TRBV12-4 and TRBJ2-1; 7 bases match TRBD1. J lost 14 bases, V lost 4 bases, and 14 bases had no gene match. The CDR3 has 14 residues. CDR3 in DNA: TGTGCCAGCAGTTCGGTAGTACAGGGGAGTTTGGAGTTCTTC. It encodes CASSSVVQGSLEFF.

This clonotype was counted a few times. The genes are TRBV5-1 and TRBJ2-1; D gene ambiguous. In germline, CDR1 is SGHRS, CDR2 YFSETQ. The CDR3 is 16 residues long. Between the trimmed V and J ends, which lost 0 bases and 6 bases, there was a span of 16 bases. CDR3 bases: TGCGCCAGCAGCTTGGTCGTCGGGCTAGATTTCAATGAGCAGTTCTTC. Translating gives CASSLVVGLDFNEQFF.

This clonotype was found many times. V gene TRBV25-1 combines with J gene TRBJ1-2; D is unclear. The CDR3 length is 13 residues. Per germline, CDR1 MGHDK and CDR2 SYGVNS. Between the trimmed V and J ends, which lost 1 base and 7 bases, there was a span of 10 bases. The CDR3 sequence: CASSESNEGGYTF. The CDR3 region has the DNA TGTGCCAGCAGTGAATCGAATGAAGGTGGCTACACCTTC.

The chain carries TRBV4-1 and TRBJ1-2; no reliable D call. The CDR3 loop spans 16 amino acids. Trimming left V 5 bases short and J 0 bases short, with 16 bases between. From germline, CDR1 is MGHRA and CDR2 YSYEKL. This CDR3 is CASSERAIEANYGYTF. CDR3 DNA sequence: TGCGCCAGCAGCGAACGGGCCATTGAAGCTAACTATGGCTACACCTTC.

This clonotype showed up just a few times. The junction does not match germline at one end; this may be a read error. The CDR3 DNA follows: TGCGCCAGCAGCCCTGGGACGTCGCCGGTAAACTTC. As protein: CASSPGTSPVNF. The chain combines TRBV5-1 with TRBJ1-2, with D perhaps TRBD1 (5 bases). Germline-derived CDR1 and CDR2 are SGHRS and YFSETQ. The CDR3 loop spans 12 amino acids.

This clonotype was counted many times. The chain uses TRBV19 and TRBJ2-1, with D perhaps being TRBD1 or TRBD2 (5 bases each). V lost 7 bases and J 0 bases, leaving 22 bases between the germline ends. This CDR3 contains 18 residues. In germline, CDR1 is LNHDA, CDR2 SQIVND (reference sequence). CDR3: CASTIGAEGPSSYNEQFF. For the CDR3, the DNA is TGTGCCAGTACTATCGGGGCAGAGGGGCCAAGCTCCTACAATGAGCAGTTCTTC.

The table lists this clonotype with a few counts. The chain recombines TRBV6-5 with TRBJ2-7; 7 bases map to TRBD1. Germline loops: CDR1 MNHEY, CDR2 SVGAGI. The CDR3 sequence is 12 residues long. J lost 4 bases, V lost 7 bases, and 4 bases had no gene match. CDR3 loop: CASTKTGYEQYF. In nucleotides, the CDR3 is TGTGCCAGCACCAAGACAGGGTACGAGCAGTACTTC.

V gene TRBV19 combines with J gene TRBJ2-2, with 10 bases aligning to TRBD2. J lost 9 bases, V lost 8 bases, and 9 bases had no gene match. The CDR3 has 14 residues. The germline V gene has CDR1 LNHDA and CDR2 SQIVND (reference sequence). The chain's CDR3 is CASRSLAGDRELFF. CDR3 sequence (DNA): TGTGCCAGTCGCTCTCTAGCGGGAGACCGGGAGCTGTTTTTT.

This clonotype was seen a few times. V is TRBV9 and J is TRBJ2-7, with 9 bases that match TRBD1. CDR1 and CDR2 from the germline V gene are SGDLS and YYNGEE. V shed 0 bases, J shed 5 bases, and the junction held 3 bases outside the gene matches. This CDR3 comprises 14 residues. CDR3 bases: TGTGCCAGCAGCGTAGTGGACAGGGGCCACGAGCAGTACTTC. It codes for CASSVVDRGHEQYF.

A few counts support this clonotype. The rearrangement joins TRBV5-1 to TRBJ2-2; tentative D call: TRBD1 (6 bases). Trimming removed 4 bases at V and 8 bases at J, with 12 bases between. Germline CDR1 is SGHRS and CDR2 is YFSETQ. This CDR3 spans 13 amino acids. CDR3 DNA: TGCGCCAGCAGCCTTACAGGGAGAGGGGAGCTGTTTTTT. It encodes CASSLTGRGELFF.

This clonotype was picked up a small number of times. V usage is TRBV27 and J usage is TRBJ2-1; weak D call: TRBD2 (6 bases). Germline loops: CDR1 MNHEY, CDR2 SMNVEV (reference sequence). This CDR3 comprises 14 residues. The V end was cut by 4 bases, the J end by 5 bases, with 12 bases between. The CDR3 here is CASSSLLADNEQFF. CDR3 bases: TGTGCCAGCAGTTCTTTACTAGCCGACAATGAGCAGTTCTTC.

The chain uses TRBV14 and TRBJ2-7; D gene uncertain. V was trimmed by 4 bases and J by 4 bases, leaving 14 bases between them. The germline gives CDR1 SGHDN, CDR2 FVKESK. The CDR3 is 14 amino acids. In DNA form, the CDR3 reads TGTGCCAGCAGCCTCCGAAATATGGAGTACGAGCAGTACTTC. This gives the protein CASSLRNMEYEQYF.

The rearrangement uses TRBV11-2 and TRBJ2-1, with 10 bases fitting TRBD2. CDR1 and CDR2 from the germline V gene are SGHAT and FQNNGV. CDR3 length: 17 residues. Losses at the gene ends were 5 bases for V and 7 bases for J; bases not matched to a gene: 14. The CDR3 DNA follows: TGTGCCAGCAGCCCTTTCGGGGGCACTAGCGGGGCTAATGAGCAGTTCTTC. Translating gives CASSPFGGTSGANEQFF.

V is TRBV5-1 and J is TRBJ2-6, with 10 bases that match TRBD2. Germline CDR1 reads SGHRS; CDR2 reads YFSETQ. Trimming took 3 bases from V and 0 from J; bases not matched to a gene: 12. CDR3 length equals 20 residues. The CDR3 region has the DNA TGCGCCAGCAGCTCTACGGGACTAGCGCCGATTAGCTCTGGGGCCAACGTCCTGACTTTC. The encoded protein is CASSSTGLAPISSGANVLTF.

The chain recombines TRBV4-3 with TRBJ2-5, with 10 positions matching TRBD2. The CDR3 is 16 amino acids. CDR1 is LGHNA and CDR2 is YSLEER in the germline V gene. V was clipped by 0 bases and J by 5 bases; unmatched bases: 6. The CDR3 coding sequence is TGCGCCAGCAGCCAAGAGGCTAGCGGGAGTGGGGAGACCCAGTACTTC. Protein product: CASSQEASGSGETQYF.

The rearrangement links TRBV12-3 or TRBV12-4 to TRBJ1-4; D gene ambiguous. CDR3 length: 12 amino acids. Deletions cut 2 bases from V and 8 bases from J, with 6 bases between. As DNA, the CDR3 is TGTGCCAGCAGTTTACACGGGGAAAAACTGTTTTTT. It encodes CASSLHGEKLFF.

This clonotype has only a few counts. This sequence joins TRBV10-3 and TRBJ2-7, with D perhaps being TRBD1 or TRBD2 (6 bases each). Germline V gene data show CDR1 as ENHRY and CDR2 as SYGVKD. This CDR3 region has 14 residues. Trimming removed 4 bases at V and 3 bases at J, with 13 bases between. CDR3 DNA: TGTGCCATCAGTGGGGTGGGGGGCTACTACGAGCAGTACTTC. Protein sequence: CAISGVGGYYEQYF.

The rearrangement joins TRBV27 to TRBJ2-7; tentatively, D is TRBD2 (6 bases). Per germline, CDR1 MNHEY and CDR2 SMNVEV (reference sequence). The CDR3 has 13 residues. V dropped 2 bases and J dropped 5 bases, with 10 bases sitting between them. DNA of the CDR3: TGTGCCAGCAGTTTAGGGGGGAGCCACGAGCAGTACTTC. Residues: CASSLGGSHEQYF.

This clonotype was counted only a few times. The rearrangement uses TRBV10-3 and TRBJ2-5; either TRBD1 or TRBD2 may supply D (5 bases each). CDR3 length: 15 residues. V was shortened by 3 bases and J by 0 bases, with 11 bases between the two germline ends. Germline CDR1 ENHRY, CDR2 SYGVKD. CDR3 loop: CAISDLRDDQETQYF. The CDR3 DNA is TGTGCCATCAGTGACCTCCGGGACGACCAAGAGACCCAGTACTTC.

This clonotype was counted between two and nine times. This rearrangement joins TRBV9 to TRBJ2-7, with a tentative D call TRBD1 (6 bases). The CDR3 runs to 14 residues. Trimming removed 2 bases from V and 0 bases from J, with 9 bases in between. Germline CDR1 reads SGDLS; CDR2 reads YYNGEE. This CDR3 is CASSVGRGSYEQYF. CDR3 nucleotides: TGTGCCAGCAGCGTGGGCAGGGGCTCCTACGAGCAGTACTTC.

CDR3 coding DNA: TGTGCCAGCAGTCCTCGACAGGGACCGAACACCGGGGAGCTGTTTTTT. Translating it yields CASSPRQGPNTGELFF. The chain joins TRBV25-1 to TRBJ2-2, with 7 bases aligning to TRBD1. There are 16 residues in the CDR3. Germline-derived CDR1 and CDR2 are MGHDK and SYGVNS. The V segment lost 5 bases and the J segment 0 bases; nucleotides outside the gene matches: 6. Using reference TRBV25-1 and TRBJ2-2 for the parts outside the CDR3, the full variable domain is EADIYQTPRYLVIGTGKKITLECSQTMGHDKMYWYQQDPGMELHLIHYSYGVNSTEKGDLSSESTVSRIRTEHFPLTLESARPSHTSQYLCASSPRQGPNTGELFFGEGSRLTVL.

The chain employs TRBV29-1 and TRBJ2-1; 14 nucleotides line up with TRBD2. This CDR3 has 14 residues. J lost 10 bases, V lost 7 bases, and 9 bases had no gene match. From germline, CDR1 is SQVTM and CDR2 ANQGSEA. The CDR3 bases are TGCAGCGGGACGACTAGCGGGAGGGCCGGAGAGCAGTTCTTC. It specifies CSGTTSGRAGEQFF.

The genes are TRBV27 and TRBJ2-7, with D possibly being TRBD2 (5 bases). The CDR3 is 13 amino acids. Germline-derived CDR1 and CDR2 are MNHEY and SMNVEV (reference sequence). The V and J ends lost 5 bases and 0 bases respectively, with 8 bases between them. The DNA for the CDR3 is TGTGCCAGCAGTGAGGGAAGCTCCTACGAGCAGTACTTC. Translated: CASSEGSSYEQYF.

This clonotype was found many times. This chain connects TRBV10-2 to TRBJ2-7; no clear D gene. Per germline, CDR1 WSHSY and CDR2 SAAADI. Trimming took off 0 bases at V and 3 bases at J, with 3 bases between the two ends. CDR3 size: 12 residues. CDR3: CASSESGYEQYF. The DNA of the CDR3 is TGCGCCAGCAGTGAGTCCGGCTACGAGCAGTACTTC.